The clone carrying this TCR beta chain has only one observation. Its antigen remains unidentified. Looked up from germline, CDR1 is MNHEY and CDR2 is SVGAGI. The CDR3 has 16 residues. V was clipped by 0 bases and J by 4 bases, with 16 bases between them. CD45RO negativity and positive selection for CCR7 defined naive CD8 cells, a population that excluded terminally differentiated effector memory CD45RA+ cells. The study drew its donors from healthy HIV-negative adults without recent acute infections or vaccinations. Around 30,000 T cell genomes (around 200 ng DNA) went into each sorted-subset replicate. Repertoires were generated with immunoSEQ multiplex PCR, while TCRdb's copy carries only in-frame clones and drops some. In the table there are about 2,200,000 clones, about 92% of which are singletons. This record comes from a study of shared clonotypes between healthy human individuals. Broader study findings: Naive subsets generally exceeded memory subsets in estimated richness.

The receptor was derived from a man between 18 and 35 years old in good health. Some clones in this sample may be carry-over from other donors' samples. The J gene is TRBJ2-7, the V gene TRBV6-5; perhaps D is TRBD1 or TRBD2 (5 bases each). The sample taken for sequencing was naive CD8+ T cells from PBMCs. CDR3 in amino acids: CASSYSSGQQIYEQYF. The CDR3 DNA reads as TGTGCCAGCAGTTACTCGAGCGGACAACAAATATACGAGCAGTACTTC.